The 9 T cell receptor beta chains listed next were all sequenced from one sample in a study of cytomegalovirus exposure and HLA in healthy donors. PCR used 60 Vbeta primers and 13 Jbeta primers. Clones were read by immunoSEQ multiplex PCR, and TCRdb kept only the in-frame ones, dropping some. The profile shows roughly 190,000 clones, roughly 9.4% of them singletons. Sample: PBMCs. The receptor set was obtained from a woman aged 25 to 39 in good health and CMV-seropositive.

CDR3 DNA: TGTGCCAGCAGCCCTCAGACAGGGGAGTGGGCTGAAGCTTTCTTT. Translating gives CASSPQTGEWAEAFF. The chain recombines TRBV5-5 with TRBJ1-1; 8 bases are shared with TRBD1. Trimming removed 4 bases from V and 6 bases from J; junction bases left unmatched: 11. The germline V gene encodes CDR1 SGHKS and CDR2 YYEKEE (reference sequence). The CDR3 contains 15 residues.

The rearrangement uses TRBV6-5 and TRBJ2-5; the D gene is possibly TRBD1 (6 bases). CDR1 is MNHEY, CDR2 SVGAGI, per germline. V lost 2 bases and J lost 5, with 9 bases in between. The CDR3 consists of 13 residues. The DNA of the CDR3 is TGTGCCAGCAGTTACGCAGGGGCGGAGACCCAGTACTTC. Residues: CASSYAGAETQYF.

This clone was detected a few times. V usage is TRBV5-1 and J usage is TRBJ1-1, with 7 bases matching TRBD1. V lost 3 bases to trimming and J lost 3 bases; unmatched junction nucleotides: 5. Germline V gives CDR1 SGHRS, CDR2 YFSETQ. The CDR3 is 14 residues long. The CDR3 region is CASSYRGRDTEAFF. DNA of the CDR3: TGCGCCAGCAGCTATAGGGGGCGTGACACTGAAGCTTTCTTT.

This clone was recorded a few times. This sequence joins TRBV5-1 and TRBJ2-5; 8 bases match TRBD1. V trimming: 3 bases; J trimming: 5 bases; junction bases outside the gene matches: 9. Germline CDR1 and CDR2: SGHRS and YFSETQ. The CDR3 has 15 residues. As DNA, the CDR3 is TGCGCCAGCAGCTCCGGGACAGGCCCTGAGGAGACCCAGTACTTC. Its protein is CASSSGTGPEETQYF.

This clone was counted only a few times. Other DNA sequences in this sample translate to the same CDR3. V usage is TRBV2 and J usage is TRBJ2-7, with 9 nucleotides matching TRBD2. CDR1 is SNHLY and CDR2 is FYNNEI in the germline V gene. After removal of 2 bases from V and 6 bases from J, the junction contained 11 bases not matched to a gene. This CDR3 is built from 16 residues. The CDR3 bases are TGTGCCAGCAGTGAAAGTAGGTCTAGCGGGAATGGCGAGCAGTACTTC. Translated: CASSESRSSGNGEQYF. The whole variable domain, filled in from reference TRBV2 and TRBJ2-7, reads EPEVTQTPSHQVTQMGQEVILRCVPISNHLYFYWYRQILGQKVEFLVSFYNNEISEKSEIFDDQFSVERPDGSNFTLKIRSTKLEDSAMYFCASSESRSSGNGEQYFGPGTRLTVT.

This clone has more than one count but fewer than ten. The chain employs TRBV2 and TRBJ2-7; TRBD2 matches at 8 bases. Germline values: CDR1 SNHLY, CDR2 FYNNEI. V lost 6 bases and J lost 5; bases outside the gene matches: 6. The CDR3 is 13 residues long. The CDR3 is CASRAAGGNEQYF. CDR3 in DNA: TGTGCCAGCAGGGCCGCGGGAGGAAACGAGCAGTACTTC.

This chain connects TRBV6-1 to TRBJ1-2, with no clear D. The CDR3 totals 13 residues. V was shortened by 4 bases and J by 2 bases, with 8 bases between the two germline ends. Germline values: CDR1 MNHNS, CDR2 SASEGT. The CDR3 protein is CASSVERNYGYTF. CDR3 DNA: TGTGCCAGCAGTGTAGAACGGAACTATGGCTACACCTTC.

The table lists this clone with a few counts. The chain carries TRBV15 and TRBJ2-7; 9 nucleotides line up with TRBD2. The V and J ends lost 0 bases and 2 bases, in that order; junction bases with no gene match: 5. The germline gives CDR1 LNHNV, CDR2 YYDKDF (reference sequence). This CDR3 spans 16 amino acids. The CDR3 loop reads CATSRDRGGETYEQYF. For the CDR3, the DNA is TGTGCCACCAGCAGAGATCGCGGGGGGGAAACCTACGAGCAGTACTTC.

This clone was observed a handful of times. This rearrangement joins TRBV7-9 to TRBJ2-7, with 11 nucleotides matching TRBD1. The junction had 7 bases not matched to a gene; V was cut back by 5 bases and J by 7 bases. Germline V gene data show CDR1 as SEHNR and CDR2 as FQNEAQ (reference sequence). The CDR3 length is 14 residues. CDR3 nucleotides: TGTGCCAGCAGCCCCGGGACAGGGGGTTTTGAGCAGTACTTC. Translation: CASSPGTGGFEQYF.